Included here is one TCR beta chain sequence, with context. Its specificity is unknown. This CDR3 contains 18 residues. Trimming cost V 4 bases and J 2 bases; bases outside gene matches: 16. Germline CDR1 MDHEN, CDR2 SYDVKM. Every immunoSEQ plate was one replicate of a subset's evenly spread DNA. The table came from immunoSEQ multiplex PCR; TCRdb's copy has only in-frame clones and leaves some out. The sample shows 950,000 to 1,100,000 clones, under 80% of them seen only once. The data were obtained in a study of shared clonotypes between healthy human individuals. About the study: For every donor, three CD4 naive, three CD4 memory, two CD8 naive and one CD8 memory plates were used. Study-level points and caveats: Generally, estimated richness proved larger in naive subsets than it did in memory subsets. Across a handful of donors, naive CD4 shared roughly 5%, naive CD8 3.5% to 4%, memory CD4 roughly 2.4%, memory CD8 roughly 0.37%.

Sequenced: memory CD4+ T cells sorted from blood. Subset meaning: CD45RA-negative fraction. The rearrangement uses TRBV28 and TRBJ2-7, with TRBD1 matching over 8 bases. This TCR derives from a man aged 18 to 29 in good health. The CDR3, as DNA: TGTGCCAGCAGTTCCCTCGGTGGGACAGGTACTTCCCCCTACGAGCAGTACTTC. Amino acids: CASSSLGGTGTSPYEQYF.